The 17 T cell receptor beta chains in this list originate from one sample, sequenced in a study of blood T cell repertoires in COVID-19. Some clones are missing from TCRdb's copy, which holds only in-frame ones; the method was immunoSEQ multiplex PCR. The sample lists 150,000 to 200,000 clones, around 80% seen once, with 14% in the top ten. Sequenced material: PBMCs or T cells enriched from blood (not recorded which). Receptor source: a man in his 60s who had been exposed to COVID-19.

This clone was seen a few times. CDR3 bases: TGTGCCAGCAGCTCACCGGGACAGGGTCGGGCTGAAGCTTTCTTT. It specifies CASSSPGQGRAEAFF. The chain joins TRBV11-2 to TRBJ1-1; 9 positions match TRBD1. The germline V gene has CDR1 SGHAT and CDR2 FQNNGV. This CDR3 is built from 15 residues. With V trimmed by 4 bases and J by 6 bases, 9 bases remained unmatched. Supplemented by reference TRBV11-2 and TRBJ1-1, the full variable domain reads EAGVAQSPRYKIIEKRQSVAFWCNPISGHATLYWYQQILGQGPKLLIQFQNNGVVDDSQLPKDRFSAERLKGVDSTLKIQPAKLEDSAVYLCASSSPGQGRAEAFFGQGTRLTVV.

The rearrangement links TRBV27 to TRBJ2-1, with TRBD2 matching 15 bases. The J segment lost 7 bases and the V segment lost 5 bases, leaving 9 bases of the junction unmatched. CDR3 length: 17 residues. Germline values: CDR1 MNHEY, CDR2 SMNVEV (reference sequence). Here the CDR3 DNA reads TGTGCCAGCAGTATCCGGACTAGCGGGAGGGCCTTTAATGAGCAGTTCTTC. Encoded protein: CASSIRTSGRAFNEQFF.

This rearrangement joins TRBV28 to TRBJ2-3; D unclear. V lost 6 bases, J lost 7 bases, and 14 bases lay in between. Per the germline V gene, CDR1 is MDHEN and CDR2 is SYDVKM. The CDR3 extends over 13 amino acids. The DNA for the CDR3 is TGTGCCAGCAGGCCTGTCGGTTTAAATACGCAGTATTTT. Protein sequence: CASRPVGLNTQYF.

This clone has a single count. The genes are TRBV19 and TRBJ2-7; TRBD1 agrees at 10 bases. The V gene's germline CDR1 is LNHDA and CDR2 SQIVND (reference sequence). The CDR3 loop spans 13 amino acids. Trimming cost V 4 bases and J 5 bases; bases outside gene matches: 2. This CDR3 is CASSTGTGDEQYF. CDR3 DNA sequence: TGTGCCAGTAGTACGGGGACAGGGGACGAGCAGTACTTC.

In its sample, this clone was seen a few times. The gene calls are TRBV11-2 and TRBJ2-3, with D possibly matching TRBD1 (5 bases). CDR3 length equals 15 residues. Germline V gives CDR1 SGHAT, CDR2 FQNNGV. V lost 3 bases, J lost 2 bases, and 12 bases lay in between. The CDR3 region has the DNA TGTGCCAGCAGCTTGTCTGGCAGGGCCACAGATACGCAGTATTTT. Amino acid sequence: CASSLSGRATDTQYF.

This chain joins TRBV19 and TRBJ1-2; D unresolved. In germline, CDR1 is LNHDA, CDR2 SQIVND (reference sequence). This CDR3 is 12 amino acids long. Deletions cut 6 bases from V and 4 bases from J, with 9 bases between. CDR3 in amino acids: CASSLEAYGYTF. The CDR3 nucleotides are TGTGCCAGTAGCCTTGAGGCCTATGGCTACACCTTC.

The chain uses TRBV2 and TRBJ2-1; D is perhaps TRBD2 (6 bases). The CDR3 runs 15 residues. Germline V gives CDR1 SNHLY, CDR2 FYNNEI. V lost 4 bases and J lost 10, with 20 bases in between. The CDR3 nucleotides are TGTGCCAGCAGTGCAACACCGACGGGACTGCTAGAGCAGTTCTTC. Residues: CASSATPTGLLEQFF.

V is TRBV7-9 and J is TRBJ2-2; 7 bases fit TRBD1. With 5 bases clipped from V and 4 bases from J, the junction kept 4 bases outside the gene matches. CDR3 size: 14 residues. Germline assignment: CDR1 SEHNR and CDR2 FQNEAQ (reference sequence). CDR3 residues: CASSRDSITGELFF. For the CDR3, the DNA is TGTGCCAGCAGCAGGGACAGTATCACCGGGGAGCTGTTTTTT. Using reference TRBV7-9 and TRBJ2-2 for the parts outside the CDR3, the full variable domain is DTGVSQNPRHKITKRGQNVTFRCDPISEHNRLYWYRQTLGQGPEFLTYFQNEAQLEKSRLLSDRFSAERPKGSFSTLEIQRTEQGDSAMYLCASSRDSITGELFFGEGSRLTVL.

The CDR3 DNA follows: TGCGCCAGCAGCCTGGGGACTAGCGGGAGACACGAGCAGTACTTC. Translating it yields CASSLGTSGRHEQYF. The V call is TRBV5-1, the J call TRBJ2-7; 14 bases are shared with TRBD2. The V segment lost 4 bases and the J segment 5 bases; nucleotides outside the gene matches: 5. Germline values: CDR1 SGHRS, CDR2 YFSETQ. CDR3 length: 15 amino acids.

This chain joins TRBV5-1 and TRBJ2-7, with 11 bases aligning to TRBD1. There are 15 residues in the CDR3. Germline assignment: CDR1 SGHRS and CDR2 YFSETQ. The ends lost 4 bases at V and 1 base at J; junction bases unmatched: 4. The CDR3 spells CASSPGQGASYEQYF. DNA for the CDR3: TGCGCCAGCAGCCCCGGACAGGGGGCTTCCTACGAGCAGTACTTC.

This clone showed up just a few times. This chain uses TRBV15 with TRBJ2-2; perhaps TRBD2 as D (6 bases). CDR1 and CDR2 from the germline V gene are LNHNV and YYDKDF (reference sequence). V lost 0 bases and J 3 bases, leaving 20 bases between the germline ends. The CDR3 is 19 amino acids. CDR3 in DNA: TGTGCCACCAGCAGAGAAGCATTGGGGGGACGAGGGTACACCGGGGAGCTGTTTTTT. It translates to CATSREALGGRGYTGELFF. Together with reference TRBV15 and TRBJ2-2, the CDR3 gives the full variable domain: DAMVIQNPRYQVTQFGKPVTLSCSQTLNHNVMYWYQQKSSQAPKLLFHYYDKDFNNEADTPDNFQSRRPNTSFCFLDIRSPGLGDTAMYLCATSREALGGRGYTGELFFGEGSRLTVL.

CDR3 loop: CASSFRVAGEYEQYF. The DNA for the CDR3 is TGTGCCAGCAGTTTTCGGGTAGCGGGAGAGTACGAGCAGTACTTC. V usage is TRBV27 and J usage is TRBJ2-7; 9 bases fit TRBD2. CDR3 length: 15 amino acids. V trimming: 3 bases; J trimming: 4 bases; junction bases outside the gene matches: 7. Germline V CDR1 and CDR2: MNHEY, SMNVEV (reference sequence).

This clone has only a few counts. The rearrangement uses TRBV5-1 and TRBJ2-2, with 7 bases matching TRBD2. CDR3 size: 16 residues. Germline V gene lookup returns CDR1 SGHRS and CDR2 YFSETQ. Unmatched junction bases numbered 6, after V lost 2 bases and J lost 2 bases. CDR3 in amino acids: CASSLSGRANTGELFF. CDR3 bases: TGCGCCAGCAGCTTAAGTGGGAGGGCCAACACCGGGGAGCTGTTTTTT. The variable domain in full, with the rest retrieved from reference TRBV5-1 and TRBJ2-2, is KAGVTQTPRYLIKTRGQQVTLSCSPISGHRSVSWYQQTPGQGLQFLFEYFSETQRNKGNFPGRFSGRQFSNSRSEMNVSTLELGDSALYLCASSLSGRANTGELFFGEGSRLTVL.

The J gene is TRBJ2-3, the V gene TRBV29-1; a weak D match, TRBD2 (6 bases). Per the germline V gene, CDR1 is SQVTM and CDR2 is ANQGSEA. The V gene lost 7 bases and the J gene lost 4 bases, with 15 bases spanning the gap. This CDR3 is 13 amino acids long. The CDR3 DNA reads TGCAGCGGCGGGGACCTATTAGCAGATACGCAGTATTTT. Encoded protein: CSGGDLLADTQYF.

The CDR3 is CSASPLGTVSNQPQHF. The CDR3 nucleotides read TGCAGTGCTAGTCCGTTGGGGACAGTTAGCAATCAGCCCCAGCATTTT. This chain connects TRBV20-1 to TRBJ1-5; 7 nucleotides agree with TRBD1. With 3 bases clipped from V and 0 bases from J, the junction kept 8 bases outside the gene matches. In germline, CDR1 is DFQATT, CDR2 SNEGSKA (reference sequence). The CDR3 consists of 16 residues.

The chain uses TRBV19 and TRBJ2-5, with D uncertain. Germline CDR1 LNHDA, CDR2 SQIVND (reference sequence). The CDR3 runs to 13 residues. V lost 5 bases and J lost 2, with 9 bases in between. The CDR3 protein is CASSLQSQETQYF. Here the CDR3 DNA reads TGTGCCAGTAGTCTACAGTCACAAGAGACCCAGTACTTC.

V and J are TRBV19 and TRBJ2-7, with TRBD2 matching 7 bases. This CDR3 comprises 15 residues. The J segment lost 0 bases and the V segment lost 3 bases, leaving 5 bases of the junction unmatched. Germline V gene data show CDR1 as LNHDA and CDR2 as SQIVND (reference sequence). CDR3 in DNA: TGTGCCAGTAGTATCCCCCGCGGGAGCTCCTACGAGCAGTACTTC. Translated: CASSIPRGSSYEQYF.